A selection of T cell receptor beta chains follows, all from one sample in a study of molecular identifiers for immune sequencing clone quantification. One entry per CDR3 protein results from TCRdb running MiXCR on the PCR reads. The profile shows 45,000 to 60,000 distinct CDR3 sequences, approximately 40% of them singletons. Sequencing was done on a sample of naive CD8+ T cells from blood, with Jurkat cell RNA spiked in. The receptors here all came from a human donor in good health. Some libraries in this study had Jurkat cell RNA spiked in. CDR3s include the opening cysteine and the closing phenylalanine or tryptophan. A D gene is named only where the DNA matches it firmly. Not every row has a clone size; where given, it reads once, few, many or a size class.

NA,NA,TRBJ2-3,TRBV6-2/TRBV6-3,CASWTGESTNTQYF,TGTGCCAGCTGGACGGGAGAAAGCACAAATACGCAGTATTTT
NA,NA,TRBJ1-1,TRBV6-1,CASSDGCGFPEAFF,TGTGCCAGCAGTGACGGGTGTGGATTCCCTGAAGCTTTCTTT
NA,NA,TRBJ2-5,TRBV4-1,CASSPPAEGSLETQYF,TGCGCCAGCAGCCCCCCTGCCGAGGGGTCCCTAGAGACCCAGTACTTC
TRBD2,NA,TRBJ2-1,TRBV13,CASSLGGGAYNEQFF,TGTGCCAGCAGTTTAGGCGGGGGGGCCTACAATGAGCAGTTCTTC
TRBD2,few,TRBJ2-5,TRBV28,CASSLPTSAPLYQETQYF,TGTGCCAGCAGTCTACCGACTAGCGCACCTCTGTACCAAGAGACCCAGTACTTC
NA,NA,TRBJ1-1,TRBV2,CASSGTYIEAFF,TGTGCCAGCAGTGGGACGTACATTGAAGCTTTCTTT
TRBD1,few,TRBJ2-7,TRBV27,CASSTGTACEQYF,TGTGCCAGCAGTACGGGGACAGCCTGCGAGCAGTACTTC
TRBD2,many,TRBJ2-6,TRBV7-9,CASSPSGRDLSGANVLTF,TGTGCCAGCAGCCCTAGCGGGAGGGATCTCTCTGGGGCCAACGTCCTGACTTTC
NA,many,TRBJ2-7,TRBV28,CASSWGASGSEQYF,TGTGCCAGCAGTTGGGGGGCTAGTGGATCCGAGCAGTACTTC
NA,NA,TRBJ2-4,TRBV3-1,CASSQDPDYVLGKNIQYF,TGTGCCAGCAGCCAAGATCCCGACTACGTGTTGGGCAAAAACATTCAGTACTTC
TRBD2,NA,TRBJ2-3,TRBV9,CASSVARASGRFTDTQYF,TGTGCCAGCAGCGTAGCTCGGGCTAGCGGGAGATTCACAGATACGCAGTATTTT
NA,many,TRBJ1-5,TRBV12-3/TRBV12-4,CASNSWGRPQHF,TGTGCCAGCAATTCTTGGGGGCGACCCCAGCATTTT
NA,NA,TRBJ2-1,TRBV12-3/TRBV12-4,CASSLVPGANEQFF,TGTGCCAGCAGTTTAGTCCCCGGTGCGAATGAGCAGTTCTTC
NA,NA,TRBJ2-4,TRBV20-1,CSARGQGWHIQYF,TGCAGTGCTAGAGGTCAGGGGTGGCACATTCAGTACTTC
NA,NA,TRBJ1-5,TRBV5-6,CASSRGYSNQPQHF,TGTGCCAGCAGCCGGGGCTATAGCAATCAGCCCCAGCATTTT
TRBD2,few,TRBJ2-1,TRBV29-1,CSVRTSGYNEQFF,TGCAGCGTAAGGACTAGCGGGTACAATGAGCAGTTCTTC
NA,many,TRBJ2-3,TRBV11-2,CASSLMTDTQYF,TGTGCCAGCAGCTTAATGACAGATACGCAGTATTTT
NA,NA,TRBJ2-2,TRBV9,CASSEGPLGELFF,TGTGCCAGCAGCGAGGGACCCCTCGGGGAGCTGTTTTTT
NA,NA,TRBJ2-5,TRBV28,CASSLPSVVLTQETQYF,TGTGCCAGCAGTTTACCCTCAGTGGTTCTGACACAAGAGACCCAGTACTTC
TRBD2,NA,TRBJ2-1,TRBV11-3,CASSFGGSSYNEQFF,TGTGCCAGCAGCTTCGGCGGGAGCTCCTACAATGAGCAGTTCTTC
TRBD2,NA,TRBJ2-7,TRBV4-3,CASSQAGASGYEQYF,TGCGCCAGCAGCCAAGCCGGGGCTAGCGGCTACGAGCAGTACTTC
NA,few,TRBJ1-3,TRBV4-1,CASSQLRGSGNTIYF,TGCGCCAGCAGCCAACTGAGAGGCTCTGGAAACACCATATATTTT
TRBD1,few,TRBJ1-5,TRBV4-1,CASSQWAEGAEGQPQHF,TGCGCCAGCAGCCAGTGGGCTGAGGGGGCGGAAGGTCAGCCCCAGCATTTT
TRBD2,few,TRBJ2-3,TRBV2,CASNIWREGQDTQYF,TGTGCCAGCAATATATGGCGGGAGGGCCAAGATACGCAGTATTTT
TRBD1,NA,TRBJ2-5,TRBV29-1,CSVQTGDQETQYF,TGCAGCGTGCAGACAGGGGACCAAGAGACCCAGTACTTC
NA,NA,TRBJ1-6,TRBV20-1,CSALSGTPSKDSPLHF,TGCAGTGCTCTGAGCGGGACACCTTCTAAGGATTCACCCCTCCACTTT
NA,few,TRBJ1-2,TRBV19,CASSILVLEGGYTF,TGTGCCAGTAGTATCCTGGTTCTCGAGGGTGGCTACACCTTC
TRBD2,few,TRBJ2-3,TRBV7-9,CASSSSLAGGPFVTDTQYF,TGTGCCAGCAGCTCCTCACTAGCGGGAGGGCCCTTTGTCACAGATACGCAGTATTTT
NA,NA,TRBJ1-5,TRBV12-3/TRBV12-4,CASSPVGGSGQPQHF,TGTGCCAGCAGTCCCGTGGGGGGGTCGGGCCAGCCCCAGCATTTT
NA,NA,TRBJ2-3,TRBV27,CASRPRPTDTQYF,TGTGCCAGCAGGCCGAGGCCCACAGATACGCAGTATTTT
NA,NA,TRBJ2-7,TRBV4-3,CASSQDPAETYEQYF,TGCGCCAGCAGCCAAGATCCGGCAGAAACCTACGAGCAGTACTTC
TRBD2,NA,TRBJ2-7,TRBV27,CASRPRTSGPYEQYF,TGTGCCAGCAGACCCAGGACTAGCGGGCCTTACGAGCAGTACTTC
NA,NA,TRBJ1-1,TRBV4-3,CASSFSQVGNTEAFF,TGCGCCAGCAGCTTCTCACAGGTGGGGAACACTGAAGCTTTCTTT
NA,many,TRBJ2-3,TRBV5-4,CASNQREYADTQYF,TGTGCCAGCAACCAACGGGAGTACGCAGATACGCAGTATTTT
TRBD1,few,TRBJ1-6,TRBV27,CASSRRGTGRALNNSPLHF,TGTGCCAGCAGTCGCCGAGGGACAGGGAGGGCCCTTAATAATTCACCCCTCCACTTT
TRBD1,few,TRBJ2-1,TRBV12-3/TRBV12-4,CASSFDRDNEQFF,TGTGCCAGCAGTTTCGACAGGGACAATGAGCAGTTCTTC
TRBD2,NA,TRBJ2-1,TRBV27,CASQTGGPSDNEQFF,TGTGCCAGTCAGACGGGAGGGCCCTCCGACAATGAGCAGTTCTTC
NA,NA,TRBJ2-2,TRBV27,CASSLSRLGSAETGELFF,TGTGCCAGCAGTTTATCAAGGCTCGGTAGCGCAGAGACCGGGGAGCTGTTTTTT
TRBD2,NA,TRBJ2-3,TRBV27,CASSRGLVGVSDTQYF,TGTGCCAGCAGTAGGGGACTAGTTGGTGTGTCAGATACGCAGTATTTT
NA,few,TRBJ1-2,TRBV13,CASSLGGAWGYTF,TGTGCCAGCAGCTTAGGGGGCGCCTGGGGCTACACCTTC
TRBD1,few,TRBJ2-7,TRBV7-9,CAISTGAKYEQYF,TGTGCCATATCGACAGGGGCGAAATACGAGCAGTACTTC